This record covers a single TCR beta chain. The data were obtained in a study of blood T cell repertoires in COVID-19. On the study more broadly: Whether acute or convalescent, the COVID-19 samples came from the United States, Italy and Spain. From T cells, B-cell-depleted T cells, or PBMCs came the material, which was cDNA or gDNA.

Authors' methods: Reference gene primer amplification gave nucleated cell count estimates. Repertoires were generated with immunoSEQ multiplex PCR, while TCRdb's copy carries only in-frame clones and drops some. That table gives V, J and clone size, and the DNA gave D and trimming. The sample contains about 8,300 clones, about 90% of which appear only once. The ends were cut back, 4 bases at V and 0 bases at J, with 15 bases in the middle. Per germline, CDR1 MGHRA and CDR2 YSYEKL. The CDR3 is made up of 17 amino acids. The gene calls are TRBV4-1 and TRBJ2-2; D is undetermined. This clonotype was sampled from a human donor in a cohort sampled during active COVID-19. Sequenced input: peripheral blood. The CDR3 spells CASSRLLARANTGELFF. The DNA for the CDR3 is TGCGCCAGCAGCCGTCTATTGGCTCGGGCGAACACCGGGGAGCTGTTTTTT.